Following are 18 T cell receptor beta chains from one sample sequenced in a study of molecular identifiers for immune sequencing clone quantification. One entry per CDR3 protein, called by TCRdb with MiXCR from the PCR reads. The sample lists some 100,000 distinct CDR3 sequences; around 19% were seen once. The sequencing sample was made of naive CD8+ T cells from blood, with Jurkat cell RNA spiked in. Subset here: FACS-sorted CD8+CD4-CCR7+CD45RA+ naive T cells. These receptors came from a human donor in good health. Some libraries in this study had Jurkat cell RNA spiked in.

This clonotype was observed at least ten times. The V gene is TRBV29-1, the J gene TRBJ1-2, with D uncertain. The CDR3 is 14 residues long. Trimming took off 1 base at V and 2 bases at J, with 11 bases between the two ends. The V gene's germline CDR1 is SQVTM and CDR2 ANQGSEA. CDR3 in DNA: TGCAGCGTTGAAGCCCACATCGAGAACTATGGCTACACCTTC. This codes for CSVEAHIENYGYTF.

The CDR3 nucleotides read TGCGCCAGCAGTGTGCTGATGCTAGCGGGGGACACAGATACGCAGTATTTT. Its translation is CASSVLMLAGDTDTQYF. The chain employs TRBV10-2 and TRBJ2-3, with 10 bases identical to TRBD2. Trimming removed 4 bases from V and 2 bases from J; junction bases left unmatched: 9. The CDR3 has 17 residues. Per the germline V gene, CDR1 is WSHSY and CDR2 is SAAADI.

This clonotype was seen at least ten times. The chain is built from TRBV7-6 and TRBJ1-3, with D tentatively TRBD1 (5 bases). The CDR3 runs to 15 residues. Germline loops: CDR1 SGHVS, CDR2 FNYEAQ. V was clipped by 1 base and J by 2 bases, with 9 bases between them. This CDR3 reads CASSLEGATGNTIYF. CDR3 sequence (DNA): TGTGCCAGCAGCTTAGAAGGGGCCACTGGAAACACCATATATTTT.

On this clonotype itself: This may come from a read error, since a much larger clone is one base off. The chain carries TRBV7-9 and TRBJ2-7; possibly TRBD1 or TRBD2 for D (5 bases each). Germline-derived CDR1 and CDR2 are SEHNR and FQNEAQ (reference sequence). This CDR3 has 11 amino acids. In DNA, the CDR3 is TGTGCCAGCGAAGGGGCGGGCGAGCGGTACTTC. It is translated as CASEGAGERYF.

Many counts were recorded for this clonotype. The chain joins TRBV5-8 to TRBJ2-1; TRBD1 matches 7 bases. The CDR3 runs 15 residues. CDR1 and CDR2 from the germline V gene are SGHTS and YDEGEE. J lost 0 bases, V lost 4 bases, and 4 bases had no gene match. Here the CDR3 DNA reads TGTGCCAGCAGCCCGGGACAGTTCTCCTACAATGAGCAGTTCTTC. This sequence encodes CASSPGQFSYNEQFF. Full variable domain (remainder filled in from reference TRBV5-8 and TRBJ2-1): EAGVTQSPTHLIKTRGQQATLRCSPISGHTSVYWYQQALGLGLQFLLWYDEGEERNRGNFPPRFSGRQFPNYSSELNVNALELEDSALYLCASSPGQFSYNEQFFGPGTRLTVL.

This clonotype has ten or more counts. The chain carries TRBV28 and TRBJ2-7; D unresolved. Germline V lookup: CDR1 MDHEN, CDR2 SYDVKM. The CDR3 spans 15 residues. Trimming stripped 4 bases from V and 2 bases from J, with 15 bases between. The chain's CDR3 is CASSYSPGAPYEQYF. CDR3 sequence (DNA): TGTGCCAGCAGTTACAGCCCCGGAGCCCCCTACGAGCAGTACTTC. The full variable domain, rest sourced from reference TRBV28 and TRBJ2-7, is DVKVTQSSRYLVKRTGEKVFLECVQDMDHENMFWYRQDPGLGLRLIYFSYDVKMKEKGDIPEGYSVSREKKERFSLILESASTNQTSMYLCASSYSPGAPYEQYFGPGTRLTVT.

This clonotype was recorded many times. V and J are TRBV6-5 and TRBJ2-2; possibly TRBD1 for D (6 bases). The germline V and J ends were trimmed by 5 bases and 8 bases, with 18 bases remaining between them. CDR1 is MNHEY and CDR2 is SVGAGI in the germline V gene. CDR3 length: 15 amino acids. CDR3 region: CASSVDTGRRGELFF. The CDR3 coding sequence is TGTGCCAGCAGTGTCGATACAGGGCGTCGGGGGGAGCTGTTTTTT.

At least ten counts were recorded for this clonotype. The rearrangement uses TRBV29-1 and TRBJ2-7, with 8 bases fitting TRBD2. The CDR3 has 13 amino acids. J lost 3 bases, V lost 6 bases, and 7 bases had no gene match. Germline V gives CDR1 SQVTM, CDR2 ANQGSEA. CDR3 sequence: CSVGTRNYYEQYF. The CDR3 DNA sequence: TGCAGCGTCGGGACTAGAAACTACTACGAGCAGTACTTC.

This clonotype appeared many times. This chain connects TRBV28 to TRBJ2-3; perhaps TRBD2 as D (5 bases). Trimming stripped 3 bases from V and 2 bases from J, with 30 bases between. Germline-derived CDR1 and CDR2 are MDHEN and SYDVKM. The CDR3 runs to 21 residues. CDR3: CASSFPPENSRVDHITDTQYF. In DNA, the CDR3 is TGTGCCAGCAGTTTCCCTCCGGAGAATTCGCGGGTGGACCACATCACAGATACGCAGTATTTT.

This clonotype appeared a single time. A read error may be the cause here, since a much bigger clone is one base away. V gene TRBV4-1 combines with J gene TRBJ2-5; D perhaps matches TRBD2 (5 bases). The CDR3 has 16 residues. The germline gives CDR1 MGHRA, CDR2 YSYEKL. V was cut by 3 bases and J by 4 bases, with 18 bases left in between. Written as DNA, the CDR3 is TGCGCCAGCAGCCAGGGAGTCGGACTCACAAGAGAGACCCAGTACTTC. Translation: CASSQGVGLTRETQYF.

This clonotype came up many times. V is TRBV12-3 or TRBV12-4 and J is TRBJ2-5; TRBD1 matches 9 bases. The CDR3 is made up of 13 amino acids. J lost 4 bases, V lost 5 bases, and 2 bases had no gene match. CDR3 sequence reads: CASSPTGGETQYF. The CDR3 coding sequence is TGTGCCAGCAGTCCGACAGGGGGAGAGACCCAGTACTTC.

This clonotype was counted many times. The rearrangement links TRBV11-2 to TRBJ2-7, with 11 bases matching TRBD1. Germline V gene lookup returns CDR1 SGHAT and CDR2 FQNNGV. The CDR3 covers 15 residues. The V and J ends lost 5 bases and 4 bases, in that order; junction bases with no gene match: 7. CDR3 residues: CASSEAGTGGYEQYF. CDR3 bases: TGTGCCAGCAGCGAAGCGGGGACAGGGGGATACGAGCAGTACTTC.

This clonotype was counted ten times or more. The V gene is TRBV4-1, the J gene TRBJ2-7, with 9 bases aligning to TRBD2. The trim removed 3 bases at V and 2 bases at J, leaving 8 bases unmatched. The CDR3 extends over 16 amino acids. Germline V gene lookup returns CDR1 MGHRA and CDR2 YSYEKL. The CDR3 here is CASSHDFSGGAYEQYF. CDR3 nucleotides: TGCGCCAGCAGCCACGACTTTAGCGGGGGTGCCTACGAGCAGTACTTC.

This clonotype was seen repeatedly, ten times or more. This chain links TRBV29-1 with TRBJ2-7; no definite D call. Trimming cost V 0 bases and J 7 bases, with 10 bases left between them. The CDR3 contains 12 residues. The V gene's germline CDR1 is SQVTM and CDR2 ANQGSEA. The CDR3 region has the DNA TGCAGCGTTGAAGATCCCGGTGGTGAGCAGTACTTC. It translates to CSVEDPGGEQYF.

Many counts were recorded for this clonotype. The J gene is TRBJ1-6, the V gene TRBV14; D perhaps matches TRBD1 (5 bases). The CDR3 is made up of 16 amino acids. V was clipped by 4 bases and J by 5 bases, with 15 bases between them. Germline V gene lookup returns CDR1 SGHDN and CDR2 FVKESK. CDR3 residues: CASSPYSGHDNSPLHF. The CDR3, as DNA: TGTGCCAGCAGCCCCTACTCGGGGCACGATAATTCACCCCTCCACTTT.

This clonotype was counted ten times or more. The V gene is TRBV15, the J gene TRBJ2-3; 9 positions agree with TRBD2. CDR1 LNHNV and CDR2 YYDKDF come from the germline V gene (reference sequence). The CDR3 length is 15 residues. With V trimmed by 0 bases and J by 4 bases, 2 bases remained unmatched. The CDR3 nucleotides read TGTGCCACCAGCAGAGAAAGCGGGAGGCCAGATACGCAGTATTTT. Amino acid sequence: CATSRESGRPDTQYF.

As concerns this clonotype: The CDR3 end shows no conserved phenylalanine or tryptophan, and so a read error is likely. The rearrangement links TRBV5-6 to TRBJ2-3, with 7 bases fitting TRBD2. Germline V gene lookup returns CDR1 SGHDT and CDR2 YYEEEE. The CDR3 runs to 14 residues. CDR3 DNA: TGTGACAGCGGACTAGGACGTGGCACAGATACGCAGTATTCT. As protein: CDSGLGRGTDTQYS.

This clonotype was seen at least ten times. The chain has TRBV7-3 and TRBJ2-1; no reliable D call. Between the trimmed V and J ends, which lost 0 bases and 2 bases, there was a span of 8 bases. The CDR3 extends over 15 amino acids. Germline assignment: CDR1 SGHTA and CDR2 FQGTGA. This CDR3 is CASSLTSETYNEQFF. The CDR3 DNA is TGTGCCAGCAGCTTAACGAGCGAGACCTACAATGAGCAGTTCTTC.